This TCR beta chain appears in the sequencing data of a study of PD-L1 blockade in urothelial cancer. This CDR3 contains 13 residues. Germline V lookup: CDR1 SGHRS, CDR2 YFSETQ. With 0 bases removed from V and 8 bases from J, the gap between germline ends came to 11 bases. Assay: immunoSEQ multiplex PCR; the TCRdb copy retains only in-frame clones and omits some. The table lists about 91,000 clones, 70% to 90% of them singletons. Time point reported: peripheral blood 6 weeks after treatment start. The chain recombines TRBV5-1 with TRBJ1-2; D possibly corresponds to TRBD1 (5 bases). The receptor was derived from a man in his 70s with urothelial cancer. This material consisted of PBMCs, taken around atezolizumab (anti-PD-L1) treatment. Here the CDR3 reads CASSLGQLEGYTF. CDR3 sequence (DNA): TGCGCCAGCAGCTTGGGACAGCTTGAGGGCTACACCTTC. The full variable domain, its missing parts supplied by reference TRBV5-1 and TRBJ1-2, is KAGVTQTPRYLIKTRGQQVTLSCSPISGHRSVSWYQQTPGQGLQFLFEYFSETQRNKGNFPGRFSGRQFSNSRSEMNVSTLELGDSALYLCASSLGQLEGYTFGSGTRLTVV.